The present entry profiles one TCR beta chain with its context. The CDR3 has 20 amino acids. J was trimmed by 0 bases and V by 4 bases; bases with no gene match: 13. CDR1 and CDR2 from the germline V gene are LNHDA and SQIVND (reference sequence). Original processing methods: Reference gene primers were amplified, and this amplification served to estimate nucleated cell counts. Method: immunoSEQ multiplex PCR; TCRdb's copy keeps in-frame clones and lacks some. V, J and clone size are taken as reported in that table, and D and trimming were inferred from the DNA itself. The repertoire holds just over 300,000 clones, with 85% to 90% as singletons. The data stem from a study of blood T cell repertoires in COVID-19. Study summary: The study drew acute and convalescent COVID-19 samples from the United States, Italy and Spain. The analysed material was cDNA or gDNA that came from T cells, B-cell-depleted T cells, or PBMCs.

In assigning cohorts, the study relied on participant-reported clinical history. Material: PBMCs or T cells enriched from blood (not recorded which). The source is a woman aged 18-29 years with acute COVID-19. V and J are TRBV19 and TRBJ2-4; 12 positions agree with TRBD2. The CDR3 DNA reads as TGTGCCAGTAGTACCGGGATGATAACGGGACTAGCGGGAGCCAAAAACATTCAGTACTTC. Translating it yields CASSTGMITGLAGAKNIQYF.